Below, 11 T cell receptor beta chains from the same sample are listed, as sequenced in a study of T cell responses to AZD1222 COVID-19 vaccine. Data came from immunoSEQ multiplex PCR; TCRdb stores just in-frame clones and leaves some out. Among fewer than 150,000 clones listed, around nine tenths were seen once. The sample here was peripheral blood, taken on day 0 of AZD1222 vaccination. These receptors were taken from an adult in good health.

The rearrangement links TRBV7-9 to TRBJ2-1; D may be TRBD2 (6 bases). CDR3 length: 14 residues. Looked up from germline, CDR1 is SEHNR and CDR2 is FQNEAQ (reference sequence). The V gene lost 1 base and the J gene lost 10 bases, with 14 bases spanning the gap. This CDR3 reads CASSLVSGWWEQFF. In DNA form, the CDR3 reads TGTGCCAGCAGCTTAGTTAGCGGTTGGTGGGAGCAGTTCTTC.

This clone was picked up one time. The chain couples TRBV15 to TRBJ2-1; D remains ambiguous. The CDR3 loop spans 14 amino acids. The V gene's germline CDR1 is LNHNV and CDR2 YYDKDF (reference sequence). V lost 0 bases to trimming and J lost 4 bases, with 7 bases between them. This CDR3 reads CATSRESQYNEQFF. CDR3 sequence (DNA): TGTGCCACCAGCAGAGAATCCCAGTACAATGAGCAGTTCTTC.

In its sample, this clone was seen a few times. The chain combines TRBV19 with TRBJ2-1; 9 bases fit TRBD2. This CDR3 is built from 15 residues. Germline V CDR1 and CDR2: LNHDA, SQIVND (reference sequence). The trim removed 5 bases at V and 8 bases at J, leaving 10 bases unmatched. The chain's CDR3 is CASSVPGLAFDEQFF. In nucleotides, the CDR3 is TGTGCCAGTAGTGTTCCGGGACTAGCATTTGATGAGCAGTTCTTC.

In its sample, this clone was seen once. The chain employs TRBV25-1 and TRBJ2-7; tentative D call: TRBD1 (5 bases). The germline gives CDR1 MGHDK, CDR2 SYGVNS. The CDR3 runs 15 residues. V lost 5 bases, J lost 1 base, and 15 bases lay in between. The CDR3 region is CASSPHGSGSYEQYF. CDR3 in DNA: TGTGCCAGCAGTCCCCACGGATCAGGGTCCTACGAGCAGTACTTC.

This chain uses TRBV7-2 with TRBJ2-2; D possibly corresponds to TRBD2 (5 bases). V was shortened by 0 bases and J by 5 bases, with 13 bases between the two germline ends. This CDR3 region has 16 residues. Germline assignment: CDR1 SGHTA and CDR2 FQGNSA. CDR3 in DNA: TGTGCCAGCAGCTTAGCACCGGGGTTCTGGACCGGGGAGCTGTTTTTT. Translated: CASSLAPGFWTGELFF.

The chain carries TRBV9 and TRBJ2-1; 8 nucleotides agree with TRBD1. This CDR3 comprises 14 residues. From germline, CDR1 is SGDLS and CDR2 YYNGEE. The ends lost 4 bases at V and 7 bases at J; junction bases unmatched: 7. CDR3 loop: CASSRGTGPNEQFF. CDR3 bases: TGTGCCAGCAGCAGAGGGACAGGCCCAAATGAGCAGTTCTTC.

The rearrangement uses TRBV7-9 and TRBJ2-5; D not resolved. In germline, CDR1 is SEHNR, CDR2 FQNEAQ (reference sequence). With 5 bases removed from V and 3 bases from J, the gap between germline ends came to 4 bases. The CDR3 consists of 11 residues. CDR3 sequence (DNA): TGTGCCAGCAGCATCAAAGAGACCCAGTACTTC. It specifies CASSIKETQYF.

With regard to this clone: The same CDR3 is also encoded by other DNA sequences in this sample. This chain uses TRBV6-4 with TRBJ2-5; tentatively, D is TRBD2 (5 bases). The CDR3 extends over 15 amino acids. The V end was cut by 0 bases, the J end by 4 bases, with 12 bases between. Germline CDR1 reads MRHNA; CDR2 reads SNTAGT. DNA of the CDR3: TGTGCCAGCAGTGACTCGGCGGGTGGAGTAGAGACCCAGTACTTC. Residues: CASSDSAGGVETQYF.

The chain joins TRBV5-1 to TRBJ1-2, with 8 bases lining up with TRBD1. Trimming took 7 bases from V and 8 from J; bases not matched to a gene: 16. Germline V lookup: CDR1 SGHRS, CDR2 YFSETQ. The CDR3 consists of 15 residues. The CDR3 is CASAFRQGKTDGYTF. The CDR3 DNA reads TGCGCCAGCGCCTTCCGACAGGGGAAGACGGACGGCTACACCTTC.

The chain links TRBV5-4 to TRBJ2-3; 14 bases agree with TRBD2. V lost 0 bases and J lost 6; bases outside the gene matches: 6. CDR1 SGHNT and CDR2 YYREEE come from the germline V gene (reference sequence). This CDR3 has 17 residues. Here the CDR3 DNA reads TGTGCCAGCAGCTTGGTGGGACTAGCGGGAGTCGGGGATACGCAGTATTTT. This translates into CASSLVGLAGVGDTQYF.

This chain connects TRBV7-8 to TRBJ2-5; D not resolved. Trimming took 1 base from V and 4 from J, leaving 10 bases between them. From germline, CDR1 is SGHVS and CDR2 FQNEAQ. The CDR3 is 14 amino acids. This CDR3 reads CASSLVPRRETQYF. The CDR3 DNA is TGTGCCAGCAGCTTAGTTCCGAGACGAGAGACCCAGTACTTC. Full variable domain (missing parts from reference TRBV7-8 and TRBJ2-5): GAGVSQSPRYKVAKRGQDVALRCDPISGHVSLFWYQQALGQGPEFLTYFQNEAQLDKSGLPSDRFFAERPEGSVSTLKIQRTQQEDSAVYLCASSLVPRRETQYFGPGTRLLVL.